A selection of T cell receptor beta chains follows, all from one sample in a study of monozygotic twins with inflammatory bowel disease. TCRdb reanalyzed the 5' RACE reads, giving one entry per CDR3 protein sequence and no DNA. The sample holds 300,000 to 400,000 distinct CDR3 sequences. The sequencing input was blood. The receptors were gathered from a human donor with ulcerative colitis or Crohn's disease, or a healthy co-twin of an affected twin (not recorded which). The CDR3 runs from the conserved cysteine through the conserved F or W. The order of the fields is V gene, J gene, CDR3 protein.

v_call: TRBV27
j_call: TRBJ2-1
cdr3_aa: CASSSGAREQFF

v_call: TRBV12-3/TRBV12-4
j_call: TRBJ2-1
cdr3_aa: CASSFRRGFSYNEQFF

v_call: TRBV5-1
j_call: TRBJ2-5
cdr3_aa: CASSPGTGIPRETQYF

v_call: TRBV7-9
j_call: TRBJ1-3
cdr3_aa: CASSLPAALIGNTIYF

v_call: TRBV4-1
j_call: TRBJ2-1
cdr3_aa: CASSQVGTPSEQFF

v_call: TRBV5-1
j_call: TRBJ2-5
cdr3_aa: CASSIRTSGETQYF

v_call: TRBV5-1
j_call: TRBJ2-1
cdr3_aa: CASSLLNPVYNEQFF

v_call: TRBV7-2
j_call: TRBJ1-5
cdr3_aa: CASSLADSRQPQHF

v_call: TRBV29-1
j_call: TRBJ2-7
cdr3_aa: CSVETSGDYEQYF

v_call: TRBV30
j_call: TRBJ1-3
cdr3_aa: CAWSVLWGANGNTIYF

v_call: TRBV12-3/TRBV12-4
j_call: TRBJ2-1
cdr3_aa: CASTTTSSYNEQFF

v_call: TRBV2
j_call: TRBJ2-1
cdr3_aa: CASRRTSGSNNEQFF

v_call: TRBV5-1
j_call: TRBJ2-5
cdr3_aa: CASSLLAGGLETQYF

v_call: TRBV12-3/TRBV12-4
j_call: TRBJ1-1
cdr3_aa: CASSFGGTQNTEAFF

v_call: TRBV20-1
j_call: TRBJ2-7
cdr3_aa: CSASGRASGLYYEQYF

v_call: TRBV5-1
j_call: TRBJ2-3
cdr3_aa: CASSPGLARGTDTQYF